Listed below are T cell receptor beta chains from one sample, sequenced in a study of blood T cell repertoires in COVID-19. TCRdb's copy holds only in-frame clones and misses some; the assay was immunoSEQ multiplex PCR. The sample holds 140,000 to 150,000 clones, more than 60% seen once. The material sequenced was peripheral blood. The receptors here all came from a woman aged 60 to 75 with acute or convalescent COVID-19. CDR3s include the opening cysteine and the closing phenylalanine or tryptophan. Each record gives: D gene, V gene, CDR3 length, J gene, clone size, CDR3 protein, CDR3 DNA. A D gene is named only where the DNA matches it firmly. Not every row has a clone size; where given, it reads once, few, many or a size class.

d_gene: .
v_gene: TRBV5-1
len: 13
j_gene: TRBJ2-5
abundance: .
CDR3aa: CASSLAGSETQYF
CDR3nt: TGCGCCAGCAGCTTGGCAGGGTCCGAGACCCAGTACTTC

d_gene: TRBD1
v_gene: TRBV27
len: 13
j_gene: TRBJ2-1
abundance: .
CDR3aa: CASSYYRGNEQFF
CDR3nt: TGTGCCAGCAGCTACTACAGGGGGAATGAGCAGTTCTTC

d_gene: TRBD2
v_gene: TRBV7-6
len: 16
j_gene: TRBJ2-1
abundance: once
CDR3aa: CASSFLGTSGANEQFF
CDR3nt: TGTGCCAGCAGCTTCCTCGGGACTAGCGGGGCCAATGAGCAGTTCTTC

d_gene: TRBD2
v_gene: TRBV5-1
len: 17
j_gene: TRBJ2-1
abundance: .
CDR3aa: CASSFMPLAGRGNEQFF
CDR3nt: TGCGCCAGCAGCTTCATGCCGCTAGCGGGACGGGGGAATGAGCAGTTCTTC

d_gene: .
v_gene: TRBV19
len: 15
j_gene: TRBJ1-1
abundance: .
CDR3aa: CASSISPGGRTEAFF
CDR3nt: TGTGCCAGTAGTATATCACCCGGTGGGAGAACTGAAGCTTTCTTT

d_gene: .
v_gene: TRBV27
len: 13
j_gene: TRBJ1-2
abundance: few
CDR3aa: CASSLRDFRGYTF
CDR3nt: TGTGCCAGCAGTTTGAGGGACTTTAGGGGCTACACCTTC

d_gene: .
v_gene: TRBV28
len: 10
j_gene: TRBJ1-1
abundance: once
CDR3aa: CASRGVEAFF
CDR3nt: TGTGCCAGCAGGGGCGTTGAAGCTTTCTTT

d_gene: TRBD1
v_gene: TRBV28
len: 15
j_gene: TRBJ2-7
abundance: .
CDR3aa: CASSRPGTVPYEQYF
CDR3nt: TGTGCCAGCAGCCGTCCCGGGACAGTCCCCTACGAGCAGTACTTC

d_gene: TRBD2
v_gene: TRBV5-1
len: 15
j_gene: TRBJ2-7
abundance: .
CDR3aa: CASSREGAGLGEQYF
CDR3nt: TGCGCCAGCAGCAGGGAGGGAGCGGGTCTTGGCGAGCAGTACTTC

d_gene: TRBD2
v_gene: TRBV7-9
len: 15
j_gene: TRBJ2-7
abundance: .
CDR3aa: CASSPISGASHEQYF
CDR3nt: TGTGCCAGCAGCCCGATTAGCGGGGCCTCCCACGAGCAGTACTTC

d_gene: .
v_gene: TRBV28
len: 13
j_gene: TRBJ1-6
abundance: .
CDR3aa: CASIYRDGSPLHF
CDR3nt: TGTGCCAGCATTTACAGGGACGGTTCACCCCTCCACTTT

d_gene: .
v_gene: TRBV4-1
len: 18
j_gene: TRBJ1-2
abundance: .
CDR3aa: CASSLKIGSRGFYYGYTF
CDR3nt: TGCGCCAGCAGCCTTAAAATCGGGTCACGGGGATTTTACTATGGCTACACCTTC

d_gene: .
v_gene: TRBV9
len: 18
j_gene: TRBJ2-2
abundance: .
CDR3aa: CASSAFPLIAPNTGELFF
CDR3nt: TGTGCCAGCAGCGCATTCCCTCTTATAGCGCCGAACACCGGGGAGCTGTTTTTT

d_gene: TRBD2
v_gene: TRBV27
len: 15
j_gene: TRBJ2-3
abundance: .
CDR3aa: CASSPSGRLTDTQYF
CDR3nt: TGTGCCAGCAGTCCTAGCGGGAGACTCACAGATACGCAGTATTTT

d_gene: .
v_gene: TRBV29-1
len: 14
j_gene: TRBJ2-7
abundance: .
CDR3aa: CSALGTLSSYEQYF
CDR3nt: TGCAGCGCCCTCGGGACACTGAGCTCCTACGAGCAGTACTTC

d_gene: .
v_gene: TRBV2
len: 14
j_gene: TRBJ2-7
abundance: few
CDR3aa: CASSEETVSYEQYF
CDR3nt: TGTGCCAGCAGTGAAGAGACAGTTTCCTACGAGCAGTACTTC

d_gene: .
v_gene: TRBV18
len: 13
j_gene: TRBJ1-2
abundance: .
CDR3aa: CASSPGLDYGYTF
CDR3nt: TGTGCCAGCTCACCCGGGTTGGACTATGGCTACACCTTC

d_gene: TRBD2
v_gene: TRBV27
len: 15
j_gene: TRBJ2-7
abundance: .
CDR3aa: CASRALAGASYEQYF
CDR3nt: TGTGCCAGCAGAGCCCTAGCGGGGGCCTCCTACGAGCAGTACTTC

d_gene: TRBD2
v_gene: TRBV7-9
len: 17
j_gene: TRBJ2-1
abundance: .
CDR3aa: CASSPRIAGSEGNEQFF
CDR3nt: TGTGCCAGCAGCCCCAGAATAGCGGGAAGTGAGGGCAATGAGCAGTTCTTC

d_gene: .
v_gene: TRBV27
len: 16
j_gene: TRBJ1-6
abundance: .
CDR3aa: CASSLTGSSYNSPLHF
CDR3nt: TGTGCCAGCAGTTTAACGGGAAGCTCCTATAATTCACCCCTCCACTTT